These T cell receptor beta chains were read from a single sample in a study of shared clonotypes between healthy human individuals. Assay used: immunoSEQ multiplex PCR; TCRdb lists only in-frame clones, some missing. The data show 700,000 to 950,000 clones, approximately 97% seen once. Sequenced sample: naive CD8+ T cells sorted from blood. Receptors originate from a man younger than 45 in good health. CDR3s include the opening cysteine and the closing phenylalanine or tryptophan. A D gene is named only where the DNA matches it firmly. Clone sizes are given selectively: once, few, many, or a class where the clone is expanded.

size: NA
D: TRBD1
J: TRBJ2-7
V: TRBV10-1
CDR3: CASSGTGIYEQYF
DNA: TGCGCCAGCAGTGGGACAGGGATCTACGAGCAGTACTTC

size: NA
D: NA
J: TRBJ1-1
V: TRBV7-9
CDR3: CASSPSESVEAFF
DNA: TGTGCCAGCAGCCCATCAGAGTCGGTCGAAGCTTTCTTT

size: NA
D: NA
J: TRBJ2-7
V: TRBV5-4
CDR3: CASSLEGTGSTQPYF
DNA: TGTGCCAGCAGCTTGGAGGGTACAGGGTCCACGCAGCCCTACTTC

size: NA
D: TRBD2
J: TRBJ2-1
V: TRBV27
CDR3: CASSSPAGVHNEQFF
DNA: TGTGCCAGCAGTTCCCCTGCGGGAGTGCACAATGAGCAGTTCTTC

size: NA
D: NA
J: TRBJ2-7
V: TRBV5-6
CDR3: CASSLDGAYEQYF
DNA: TGTGCCAGCAGCTTGGACGGAGCATACGAGCAGTACTTC

size: NA
D: NA
J: TRBJ2-7
V: TRBV7-9
CDR3: CASSLVLSYEQYF
DNA: TGTGCCAGCAGCTTAGTGCTGAGCTACGAGCAGTACTTC

size: once
D: TRBD1
J: TRBJ2-3
V: TRBV5-8
CDR3: CASSDRDSHTQYF
DNA: TGTGCCAGCAGCGACCGGGACAGCCATACGCAGTATTTT

size: NA
D: NA
J: TRBJ1-1
V: TRBV2
CDR3: CASSDLTTSNTEAFF
DNA: TGTGCCAGCAGTGATCTGACCACCTCGAACACTGAAGCTTTCTTT

size: NA
D: NA
J: TRBJ2-7
V: TRBV27
CDR3: CASSRGSEQYF
DNA: TGTGCCAGCAGTAGGGGTAGCGAGCAGTACTTC

size: NA
D: TRBD2
J: TRBJ2-1
V: TRBV7-9
CDR3: CASSLVLAGVEQFF
DNA: TGTGCCAGCAGCTTAGTCCTAGCGGGAGTTGAGCAGTTCTTC

size: NA
D: NA
J: TRBJ2-3
V: TRBV28
CDR3: CASSLDLATQYF
DNA: TGTGCCAGCAGTTTAGACTTGGCTACGCAGTATTTT

size: NA
D: TRBD1
J: TRBJ1-2
V: TRBV27
CDR3: CASMGWSTGDYGYTF
DNA: TGTGCCAGCATGGGATGGTCCACAGGGGACTATGGCTACACCTTC

size: NA
D: NA
J: TRBJ2-1
V: TRBV9
CDR3: CASRRDDSYNEQFF
DNA: TGTGCCAGCAGAAGGGACGACTCCTACAATGAGCAGTTCTTC

size: NA
D: NA
J: TRBJ2-5
V: TRBV5-1
CDR3: CASSLRGVQETQYF
DNA: TGCGCCAGCAGCTTAAGGGGAGTTCAAGAGACCCAGTACTTC

size: once
D: NA
J: TRBJ1-2
V: TRBV19
CDR3: CASSIPSEARGYTF
DNA: TGTGCCAGTAGTATTCCCTCGGAGGCGCGGGGCTACACCTTC

size: NA
D: TRBD1
J: TRBJ2-7
V: TRBV15
CDR3: CATSGIGTESYEQYF
DNA: TGTGCCACCAGCGGTATTGGGACAGAATCCTACGAGCAGTACTTC

size: once
D: NA
J: TRBJ2-5
V: TRBV27
CDR3: CASSAGLWETQYF
DNA: TGTGCCAGCAGTGCTGGGCTTTGGGAGACCCAGTACTTC

size: NA
D: NA
J: TRBJ2-5
V: TRBV4-1
CDR3: CASSQARPGLRGTQYF
DNA: TGCGCCAGCAGCCAAGCCCGCCCGGGGCTAAGGGGGACCCAGTACTTC

size: NA
D: NA
J: TRBJ2-3
V: TRBV6-1
CDR3: CASSEFISDTQYF
DNA: TGTGCCAGCAGTGAATTTATATCAGATACGCAGTATTTT

size: NA
D: NA
J: TRBJ2-7
V: TRBV7-6
CDR3: CASSLGWDSYEQYF
DNA: TGTGCCAGCAGCTTAGGTTGGGACTCCTACGAGCAGTACTTC

size: NA
D: TRBD2
J: TRBJ2-7
V: TRBV9
CDR3: CASSATVTSGSGEQYF
DNA: TGTGCCAGCAGCGCAACGGTGACTAGCGGGAGCGGCGAGCAGTACTTC

size: NA
D: NA
J: TRBJ1-1
V: TRBV15
CDR3: CATSSWEGSSEAFF
DNA: TGTGCCACCAGCAGTTGGGAAGGGTCGTCTGAAGCTTTCTTT

size: once
D: NA
J: TRBJ2-2
V: TRBV7-6
CDR3: CASSPNIPGGGTGELFF
DNA: TGTGCCAGCAGCCCCAATATCCCCGGGGGCGGGACCGGGGAGCTGTTTTTT

size: NA
D: TRBD1
J: TRBJ2-3
V: TRBV6-1
CDR3: CASQGAFGDTQYF
DNA: TGTGCCAGTCAGGGGGCTTTTGGAGATACGCAGTATTTT

size: once
D: TRBD2
J: TRBJ2-2
V: TRBV9
CDR3: CASNPSGGNTGELFF
DNA: TGTGCCAGCAACCCCAGCGGGGGTAACACCGGGGAGCTGTTTTTT

size: NA
D: TRBD1
J: TRBJ1-5
V: TRBV27
CDR3: CASSNRDREDQPQHF
DNA: TGTGCCAGCAGTAACCGGGACAGGGAGGATCAGCCCCAGCATTTT

size: NA
D: NA
J: TRBJ2-1
V: TRBV6-1
CDR3: CASSEALWDEQFF
DNA: TGTGCCAGCAGTGAAGCCCTTTGGGATGAGCAGTTCTTC

size: NA
D: NA
J: TRBJ2-7
V: TRBV29-1
CDR3: CSVDFVSQSSYEQYF
DNA: TGCAGCGTTGATTTCGTCAGTCAAAGCTCCTACGAGCAGTACTTC

size: NA
D: NA
J: TRBJ2-7
V: TRBV7-9
CDR3: CASSSTTGYEQYF
DNA: TGTGCCAGCAGTTCTACCACAGGGTACGAGCAGTACTTC